A single sample gave rise to the 11 T cell receptor beta chains below, sequenced in a study of regulatory dendritic cells for organ transplantation. Sorted subsets were CFSE-labeled and cultured approximately 5 days with allogeneic dendritic cells. These receptors have no known antigen. Sequencing was performed with immunoSEQ multiplex PCR; in TCRdb, only in-frame clones are kept and a portion is missing. The sample lists fewer than 20,000 clones, around 85% occurring once. The sample taken for sequencing was memory CD4+ T cells from blood cultured with regulatory dendritic cells. Subset defined: CD45RO+ memory T cells. These receptors all stem from a human donor in good health.

The chain is built from TRBV30 and TRBJ1-2; D call uncertain. This CDR3 region has 11 residues. V was pared by 3 bases and J by 5 bases, with 7 bases between. The germline CDR1 and CDR2 sequences are GTSNPN and SVGIG (reference sequence). The CDR3 coding sequence is TGTGCCTGGAGCCAAGGGTATGGCTACACCTTC. Its translation: CAWSQGYGYTF.

The rearrangement links TRBV29-1 to TRBJ2-3; no reliable D call. The CDR3 covers 10 residues. V was shortened by 6 bases and J by 3 bases, with 4 bases between the two germline ends. From germline, CDR1 is SQVTM and CDR2 ANQGSEA. The CDR3 region is CSVGTDTQYF. The CDR3, as DNA: TGCAGCGTCGGGACAGATACGCAGTATTTT.

V gene TRBV14 combines with J gene TRBJ2-1; 9 positions agree with TRBD1. Trimming at V came to 11 bases and at J to 7 bases, leaving 9 bases not matched to a gene. Germline V gives CDR1 SGHDN, CDR2 FVKESK. The CDR3 is 13 residues long. The CDR3: CAWGGQGKNEQFF. CDR3 coding DNA: TGTGCCTGGGGGGGACAGGGAAAAAATGAGCAGTTCTTC.

V and J are TRBV2 and TRBJ2-7; TRBD2 agrees at 10 bases. CDR3 size: 15 residues. The germline gives CDR1 SNHLY, CDR2 FYNNEI. With 7 bases clipped from V and 4 bases from J, the junction kept 10 bases outside the gene matches. The CDR3 protein is CASKEGLASSYEQYF. The DNA of the CDR3 is TGTGCCAGCAAGGAGGGACTAGCGAGCTCATACGAGCAGTACTTC.

The rearrangement uses TRBV4-3 and TRBJ2-1; D remains unclear. Trimming took 0 bases from V and 16 from J, leaving 16 bases between them. Germline V gene lookup returns CDR1 LGHNA and CDR2 YSLEER. The CDR3 is made up of 13 amino acids. CDR3 DNA sequence: TGCGCCAGCAGCCAAGATTCAGGTCTAGGTATCTTCTTC. Protein product: CASSQDSGLGIFF.

The CDR3 bases are TGTGCCAGCAGCCTGTCACACTCGGCCCATGAGCAGTTCTTC. As protein: CASSLSHSAHEQFF. The chain uses TRBV7-2 and TRBJ2-1; no reliable D call. The germline V gene has CDR1 SGHTA and CDR2 FQGNSA. Trimming took off 5 bases at V and 8 bases at J, with 16 bases between the two ends. The length of the CDR3 is 14 residues.

CDR3 nucleotide sequence: TGTGCCAGTAGCATACAGAGGGGGCCTGCTGAAAAACTGTTTTTT. It specifies CASSIQRGPAEKLFF. This chain joins TRBV19 and TRBJ1-4; 7 bases map to TRBD1. V shed 6 bases, J shed 7 bases, and the junction held 11 bases outside the gene matches. Germline values: CDR1 LNHDA, CDR2 SQIVND (reference sequence). The CDR3 consists of 15 residues.

The chain recombines TRBV7-9 with TRBJ2-7; 7 bases match TRBD1. This CDR3 has 13 amino acids. Germline CDR1 SEHNR, CDR2 FQNEAQ (reference sequence). V shed 2 bases, J shed 3 bases, and the junction held 1 base outside the gene matches. CDR3 DNA sequence: TGTGCCAGCAGCTTATCAGGGGGCTACGAGCAGTACTTC. It specifies CASSLSGGYEQYF.

This sequence joins TRBV30 and TRBJ2-7; D is unresolved. V was cut by 0 bases and J by 9 bases, with 21 bases left in between. The germline gives CDR1 GTSNPN, CDR2 SVGIG (reference sequence). This CDR3 is 15 amino acids long. The CDR3 sequence is CAWSVRYLYGSGQYF. CDR3 DNA sequence: TGTGCCTGGAGTGTACGATACCTTTATGGATCGGGGCAGTACTTC.

This chain links TRBV5-5 with TRBJ2-5; the match to TRBD1 covers 8 bases. The length of the CDR3 is 15 residues. V trimming: 2 bases; J trimming: 5 bases; junction bases outside the gene matches: 8. Germline CDR1 SGHKS, CDR2 YYEKEE (reference sequence). In DNA form, the CDR3 reads TGTGCCAGCAGCTTTCGTCCCCAGGGGGCCGAGACCCAGTACTTC. It specifies CASSFRPQGAETQYF.

Comments on this clone: The sample carries other DNA sequences with the same CDR3. The V call is TRBV14, the J call TRBJ1-1, with a possible D match to TRBD1 (5 bases). CDR1 and CDR2 (germline): SGHDN, FVKESK. This CDR3 region has 14 residues. With 2 bases removed from V and 0 bases from J, the gap between germline ends came to 7 bases. The DNA for the CDR3 is TGTGCCAGCAGCCAACCAGGGATGAACACTGAAGCTTTCTTT. It specifies CASSQPGMNTEAFF.